The clone carrying this TCR beta chain turned up a few times. Antigen unknown. Germline CDR1 SNHLY, CDR2 FYNNEI. Trimming removed 6 bases at V and 6 bases at J, with 17 bases between. This CDR3 is built from 14 residues. This entry comes from a study of human T cells and chemical hapten exposure. Study-wide results and caveats: The donors suffered from alopecia, so their immune response may not match that of healthy people.

Noted time point: patch test 2, 6 weeks after DPC sensitization. Treatment reported: therapeutic diphenylcyclopropenone sensitization with weekly scalp DPC. Each patch-test visit's blood sample preceded patch application. TCRdb ran MiXCR on the RACE reads and lists one entry per CDR3 protein. The table lists 350,000 to 400,000 distinct CDR3 sequences, about 6.9% of them singletons. Sequencing was performed on whole blood, taken in connection with sensitization to the hapten diphenylcyclopropenone (DPC). This chain connects TRBV2 to TRBJ2-5, with a tentative D call TRBD2 (6 bases). The sequence was obtained from a woman aged 18-29 years with alopecia areata. Some clones in this sample may be carry-over from other donors' samples. The CDR3 reads CASSGGLGGKTQYF. CDR3 sequence (DNA): TGTGCCAGCAGCGGGGGACTGGGCGGAAAGACCCAGTACTTC.